This record covers a single T cell receptor (beta chain). The data derive from a study of blood T cell repertoires in COVID-19. CDR1 and CDR2 (germline): GTSNPN, SVGIG (reference sequence). V was shortened by 1 base and J by 5 bases, with 6 bases between the two germline ends. CDR3 length: 12 residues. The data were produced by immunoSEQ multiplex PCR, yet TCRdb's version contains in-frame clones alone and is incomplete. The sample consists of around 170,000 clones, under 80% of them appearing once. The chain has TRBV30 and TRBJ2-1, with D possibly TRBD2 on 5 matching bases. The sequencing input was peripheral blood. This TCR was sampled from an elderly woman with acute or convalescent COVID-19. The chain's CDR3 is CAWSAGNNEQFF. In DNA, the CDR3 is TGTGCCTGGAGTGCGGGGAACAATGAGCAGTTCTTC. Based on the CDR3 plus reference TRBV30 and TRBJ2-1, the full variable domain is SQTIHQWPATLVQPVGSPLSLECTVEGTSNPNLYWYRQAAGRGLQLLFYSVGIGQISSEVPQNLSASRPQDRQFILSSKKLLLSDSGFYLCAWSAGNNEQFFGPGTRLTVL.